The next 5 T cell receptor beta chains were all read from a single sample in a study of cytomegalovirus exposure and HLA in healthy donors (TCRdb year 2017). To prepare the library, the immunoSEQ multiplex PCR assay was applied. The multiplex PCR relied on a mix of 60 forward primers for TCR Vbeta segments and 13 reverse primers for TCR Jbeta segments. TCRdb re-hosts the immuneACCESS table, in-frame sequences only. Its copies lack some clones; in the studies checked, an unresolved V gene accounts for under half of them, and the cause for the rest is not known. The sample table holds 95,000 to 150,000 clones, of which about three fifths were seen once. Less than 9% of the sample rests with the top ten. The sample was PBMCs. These TCRs come from a woman aged 40 to 50 in good health and CMV-seropositive.

The J gene is TRBJ2-7, the V gene TRBV19; perhaps TRBD1 as D (6 bases). V was clipped by 1 base and J by 1 base, with 11 bases between them. The CDR3 is 15 amino acids. Germline CDR1 reads LNHDA; CDR2 reads SQIVND (reference sequence). The CDR3 DNA sequence: TGTGCCAGTAGTATAGCCCCGACAGGTTCCTACGAGCAGTACTTC. This encodes CASSIAPTGSYEQYF.

The rearrangement joins TRBV6-6 to TRBJ2-1; 7 nucleotides line up with TRBD1. The length of the CDR3 is 14 residues. The germline CDR1 and CDR2 sequences are MNHNY and SVGAGI (reference sequence). J lost 6 bases, V lost 8 bases, and 10 bases had no gene match. CDR3 in DNA: TGTGCCAGCCTGGACAGGTCGACTTTCAATGAGCAGTTCTTC. Translation gives CASLDRSTFNEQFF.

The J gene is TRBJ2-3, the V gene TRBV6-4, with TRBD2 matching 9 bases. CDR3 size: 17 residues. Germline assignment: CDR1 MRHNA and CDR2 SNTAGT. Unmatched junction bases numbered 10, after V lost 5 bases and J lost 1 base. This CDR3 reads CASSPSGSGGRTDTQYF. The CDR3 nucleotides read TGTGCCAGCAGTCCCTCGGGTAGCGGGGGCCGCACAGATACGCAGTATTTT.

The V and J genes are TRBV15 and TRBJ2-2, with 9 bases that match TRBD2. Per the germline V gene, CDR1 is LNHNV and CDR2 is YYDKDF (reference sequence). The CDR3 covers 19 residues. With V trimmed by 1 base and J by 6 bases, 15 bases remained unmatched. The CDR3 protein is CATSRVYGGGASNPGELFF. CDR3 DNA: TGTGCCACCAGCAGAGTATATGGCGGGGGGGCCTCTAACCCCGGGGAGCTGTTTTTT.

On this clone itself: An end of the junction does not agree with germline; a read error may underlie this. The rearrangement links TRBV6-5 to TRBJ1-2, with D tentatively TRBD1 (5 bases). The CDR3 is 14 residues long. Germline CDR1 MNHEY, CDR2 SVGAGI. The CDR3 protein is CASSPGSAVYGYPF. DNA for the CDR3: TGTGCCAGCAGTCCAGGGTCCGCGGTCTATGGCTACCCCTTC.